A single TCR beta chain is shown here with its context. The target antigen is unknown. The table came from immunoSEQ multiplex PCR; TCRdb's copy has only in-frame clones and leaves some out. The repertoire holds about 50,000 clones, with around 80% as singletons. This sample is part of a study of a mutant IDH1 vaccine in newly diagnosed glioma. Overall study context: Vaccines began 4-6 weeks after radiotherapy alone, or with temozolomide cycles. Patients under treatment included about 62% males and 37.5% females and had a mean age of around 40 years.

Time point in this sample: week 35, safety follow-up. Mutant IDH1 20-mer peptide, at 300 ug, made up each vaccine dose, with topical imiquimod. Eight vaccine doses were administered to patients at weeks 1, 3, 5, 7, 11, 15, 19 and 23. New astrocytomas of WHO grade 3 or 4 that were IDH1-mutant and ATRX-lost were found in the donors. Per the germline V gene, CDR1 is KGHSH and CDR2 is LQKENI. The ends were cut back, 8 bases at V and 8 bases at J, with 19 bases in the middle. The CDR3 extends over 14 amino acids. The sequences come from PBMCs, collected from a glioma patient whose treatment included an IDH1 peptide vaccine. V is TRBV18 and J is TRBJ2-1, with TRBD2 as a possible D gene (6 bases). The clonotype originates from a young woman with glioma. The CDR3 is CASTGTRRGHEQFF. Here the CDR3 DNA reads TGTGCCAGCACTGGGACCCGGAGGGGCCATGAGCAGTTCTTC.